The entry below describes one T cell receptor (beta chain). This sample is drawn from a study of CD8 T cells in Susac syndrome. Losses at the gene ends were 0 bases for V and 1 base for J; bases not matched to a gene: 8. The CDR3 contains 17 residues. Germline CDR1 MRHNA, CDR2 SNTAGT. RNA amounts of roughly 0.45 to 1 ug underwent reverse transcription with random hexamers. By means of immunoSEQ multiplex PCR, TCR beta CDR3 spanning 54 Vbeta and 13 Jbeta underwent amplification. One entry per CDR3 protein, called by TCRdb with MiXCR from the immunoSEQ multiplex PCR reads. The sample carries some 450,000 distinct CDR3 sequences, 85% to 90% recorded once. Isolation of CD8+ and CD4+ T cells was performed negatively, whereas enrichment of TEMRA cells was done by FACS.

The chain links TRBV6-4 to TRBJ2-7; 8 positions match TRBD1. The sample comprised CD8+ T cells from PBMCs. The clonotype was recovered from a human donor with multiple sclerosis. The CDR3 bases are TGTGCCAGCAGTGACTCGACAGGGGAGGTCTCATCCTACGAGCAGTACTTC. Its translation is CASSDSTGEVSSYEQYF.